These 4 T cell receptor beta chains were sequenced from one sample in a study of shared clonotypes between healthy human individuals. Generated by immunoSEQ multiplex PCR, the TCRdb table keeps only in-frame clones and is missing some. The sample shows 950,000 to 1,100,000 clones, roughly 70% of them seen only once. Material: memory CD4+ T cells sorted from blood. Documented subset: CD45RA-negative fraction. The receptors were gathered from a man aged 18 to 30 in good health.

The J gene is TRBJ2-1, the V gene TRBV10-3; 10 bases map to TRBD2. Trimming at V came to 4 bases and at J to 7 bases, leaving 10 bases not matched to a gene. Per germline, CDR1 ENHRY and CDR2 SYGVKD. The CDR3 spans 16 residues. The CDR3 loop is CAISAGGAGGRNEQFF. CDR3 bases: TGTGCCATCAGTGCAGGCGGAGCGGGGGGGCGAAATGAGCAGTTCTTC.

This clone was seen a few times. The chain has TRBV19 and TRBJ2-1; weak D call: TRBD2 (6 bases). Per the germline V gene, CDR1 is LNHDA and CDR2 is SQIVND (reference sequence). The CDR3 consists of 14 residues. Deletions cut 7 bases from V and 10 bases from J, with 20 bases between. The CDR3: CASTTWDSLGEQFF. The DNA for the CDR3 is TGTGCCAGTACCACCTGGGACTCCCTAGGGGAGCAGTTCTTC. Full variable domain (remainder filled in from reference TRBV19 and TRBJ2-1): DGGITQSPKYLFRKEGQNVTLSCEQNLNHDAMYWYRQDPGQGLRLIYYSQIVNDFQKGDIAEGYSVSREKKESFPLTVTSAQKNPTAFYLCASTTWDSLGEQFFGPGTRLTVL.

CDR3 loop: CASSVGTAYYGYTF. The CDR3 coding sequence is TGTGCCAGCAGCGTTGGGACAGCATACTATGGCTACACCTTC. The chain joins TRBV5-6 to TRBJ1-2, with 7 positions matching TRBD1. J gave up 3 bases and V 4 bases, and 6 bases lay outside the gene matches. Germline V CDR1 and CDR2: SGHDT, YYEEEE. This CDR3 contains 14 residues.

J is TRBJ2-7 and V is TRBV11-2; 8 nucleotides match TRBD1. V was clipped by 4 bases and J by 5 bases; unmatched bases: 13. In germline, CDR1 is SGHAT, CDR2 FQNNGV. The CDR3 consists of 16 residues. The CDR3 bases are TGTGCCAGCAGCTCCCGAAGTCGGACAGGGAGCGACGAGCAGTACTTC. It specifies CASSSRSRTGSDEQYF.